Listed here are 13 T cell receptor beta chains from one sample, sequenced in a study of cytomegalovirus exposure and HLA in healthy donors. Use of 60 Vbeta and 13 Jbeta primers characterized the PCR. Method: immunoSEQ multiplex PCR; TCRdb's copy keeps in-frame clones and lacks some. This sample has around 150,000 clones; around four fifths occur once, and the top ten carry roughly 4.5%. Sequenced material: PBMCs. These receptors came from a man aged 50 or older in good health and CMV-seropositive.

This chain uses TRBV28 with TRBJ1-6; D might be TRBD1 (5 bases). The CDR3 loop spans 14 amino acids. V was trimmed by 8 bases and J by 9 bases, leaving 17 bases between them. CDR1 is MDHEN, CDR2 SYDVKM, per germline. The CDR3 loop is CASVGADIGSPLHF. CDR3 coding DNA: TGTGCCAGCGTAGGGGCGGACATAGGTTCACCCCTCCACTTT.

In its sample, this clone was seen once. The V call is TRBV27, the J call TRBJ1-2, with 7 bases matching TRBD1. Germline trimming cut 5 bases from V and 7 bases from J; bases unmatched to any gene: 4. The V gene's germline CDR1 is MNHEY and CDR2 SMNVEV (reference sequence). The CDR3 totals 12 residues. In nucleotides, the CDR3 is TGTGCCAGCAGTAGGGCAGGGGGTGGCTACACCTTC. Amino acids: CASSRAGGGYTF.

V usage is TRBV19 and J usage is TRBJ1-2; 7 nucleotides line up with TRBD1. The germline V gene has CDR1 LNHDA and CDR2 SQIVND (reference sequence). Trimming removed 9 bases from V and 7 bases from J; junction bases left unmatched: 11. The CDR3 extends over 13 amino acids. Written as DNA, the CDR3 is TGTGCCAGCCAGACAGGGATCGGGCTTGGCTACACCTTC. Encoded protein: CASQTGIGLGYTF.

The chain combines TRBV7-2 with TRBJ2-3; perhaps TRBD1 as D (6 bases). The CDR3 totals 16 residues. Germline-derived CDR1 and CDR2 are SGHTA and FQGNSA. With 5 bases removed from V and 0 bases from J, the gap between germline ends came to 15 bases. As DNA, the CDR3 is TGTGCCAGCAGCCAGGGACATTCTTTTAGCACAGATACGCAGTATTTT. It encodes CASSQGHSFSTDTQYF.

The chain links TRBV11-2 to TRBJ2-3, with 9 bases identical to TRBD2. J gave up 2 bases and V 1 base, and 4 bases lay outside the gene matches. The CDR3 is 16 residues long. CDR1 SGHAT and CDR2 FQNNGV come from the germline V gene. CDR3 nucleotide sequence: TGTGCCAGCAGCTTAGTGGGCGGGGGGGCCACAGATACGCAGTATTTT. Protein product: CASSLVGGGATDTQYF.

CDR3 in amino acids: CATIQRGGQSTDTQYF. The CDR3 nucleotides read TGTGCCACCATCCAGAGGGGAGGCCAGAGCACAGATACGCAGTATTTT. The gene calls are TRBV15 and TRBJ2-3; perhaps TRBD2 as D (6 bases). Per germline, CDR1 LNHNV and CDR2 YYDKDF (reference sequence). With 7 bases removed from V and 0 bases from J, the gap between germline ends came to 17 bases. The CDR3 is made up of 16 amino acids. Full variable domain (rest looked up from reference TRBV15 and TRBJ2-3): DAMVIQNPRYQVTQFGKPVTLSCSQTLNHNVMYWYQQKSSQAPKLLFHYYDKDFNNEADTPDNFQSRRPNTSFCFLDIRSPGLGDTAMYLCATIQRGGQSTDTQYFGPGTRLTVL.

The gene calls are TRBV5-6 and TRBJ2-1; D might be TRBD2 (5 bases). The V gene lost 3 bases and the J gene lost 13 bases, with 11 bases spanning the gap. CDR1 is SGHDT, CDR2 YYEEEE, per germline. CDR3 size: 11 residues. The CDR3 region is CASSWTLIQFF. CDR3 DNA: TGTGCCAGCAGCTGGACTCTGATACAGTTCTTC.

This clone was found once. The genes are TRBV21-1 and TRBJ2-7; the DNA was not compared with TRBD1, the D call given in the table. TRBV21-1 is listed as a pseudogene. This CDR3 has 14 amino acids. CDR3 bases: TGTGCCAGCAGCCTCCGACAGGAGACCTACGAGCAGTACTTC. Amino acid sequence: CASSLRQETYEQYF.

The rearrangement uses TRBV11-2 and TRBJ1-3; D gene ambiguous. The V and J ends lost 1 base and 2 bases respectively, with 12 bases between them. CDR1 is SGHAT, CDR2 FQNNGV, per germline. The CDR3 is 16 residues long. The CDR3 DNA sequence: TGTGCCAGCAGCTTAGGTCGAGTTAATACTGGAAACACCATATATTTT. It is translated as CASSLGRVNTGNTIYF.

The rearrangement joins TRBV10-1 to TRBJ1-6; 8 positions agree with TRBD1. Germline CDR1 reads WNHNN; CDR2 reads SYGVQD (reference sequence). Unmatched junction bases numbered 7, after V lost 2 bases and J lost 10 bases. The CDR3 runs to 15 residues. CDR3 amino acids: CASSETTGGRSPLHF. In nucleotides, the CDR3 is TGCGCCAGCAGTGAGACCACAGGGGGAAGGTCACCCCTCCACTTT.

The genes are TRBV5-1 and TRBJ1-2; a possible D gene is TRBD1 (6 bases). The ends were cut back, 0 bases at V and 0 bases at J, with 9 bases in the middle. Germline lookup yields CDR1 SGHRS and CDR2 YFSETQ. This CDR3 spans 15 amino acids. CDR3 bases: TGCGCCAGCAGCTTGGGGGGACACTCTAACTATGGCTACACCTTC. Encoded protein: CASSLGGHSNYGYTF.

V gene TRBV28 combines with J gene TRBJ2-2; 8 bases are a match to TRBD1. CDR3 length equals 15 residues. The V segment lost 5 bases and the J segment 1 base; nucleotides outside the gene matches: 3. The germline CDR1 and CDR2 sequences are MDHEN and SYDVKM. Here the CDR3 DNA reads TGTGCCAGCAGTCCGGGACAGGTGAACACCGGGGAGCTGTTTTTT. This encodes CASSPGQVNTGELFF. The entire variable domain, with the rest obtained from reference TRBV28 and TRBJ2-2, is as follows: DVKVTQSSRYLVKRTGEKVFLECVQDMDHENMFWYRQDPGLGLRLIYFSYDVKMKEKGDIPEGYSVSREKKERFSLILESASTNQTSMYLCASSPGQVNTGELFFGEGSRLTVL.

The chain couples TRBV7-8 to TRBJ2-5; the match to TRBD1 covers 7 bases. The J call may be mistaken, given a closer DNA end match to TRBJ2-7. CDR3 length: 13 amino acids. Germline CDR1 is SGHVS and CDR2 is FQNEAQ. This CDR3 reads CASSRDSIYEQYF. CDR3 nucleotide sequence: TGTGCCAGCAGTCGGGACAGTATCTACGAGCAGTACTTC.